This TCR beta chain derives from a study of T cells in Graves' hyperthyroidism and ophthalmopathy. Study-level information: Peripheral blood was acquired at first diagnosis, ahead of any therapy whatsoever. Study-level findings and limits: Most thyroid clonotypes with frequency above 0.001 were detected in blood. Separating ophthalmopathy from stable hyperthyroidism was achieved by a 13 V-J model.

The CDR3 spans 14 residues. CDR1 SEHNR and CDR2 FQNEAQ come from the germline V gene (reference sequence). Trimming cost V 1 base and J 6 bases; bases outside gene matches: 2. Comment on this clonotype: Its specificity is not known.

There were TCR beta CDR3 regions amplified from RNA transcripts. Researchers ran a first-round RT-PCR on the TCR CDR3 using the HTBI primer set. MiXCR was run by TCRdb on the multiplex PCR reads, yielding one entry per CDR3 protein. This sample has about 290,000 distinct CDR3 sequences, with about 13% found just once. Material for sequencing was blood. The receptor was isolated from a woman aged 40 to 50 with Graves' hyperthyroidism. The chain uses TRBV7-9 and TRBJ2-7; 11 positions match TRBD2. The CDR3 DNA reads as TGTGCCAGCAGCTTAGTGCTAGCGGGAGGCGAGCAGTACTTC. Translating it yields CASSLVLAGGEQYF.